This TCR beta chain appears in the sequencing data of a study of cytomegalovirus exposure and HLA in healthy donors. Study-wide findings and caveats: TCR beta V- and J-gene trimming was later associated with a missense DCLRE1C variant. Later analysis showed TCR association rates varying by HLA locus, highest for DRB1 and lowest for HLA-C.

With respect to this clone: Its specificity is unknown.

Trimming left V 2 bases short and J 4 bases short, with 8 bases between. Germline V CDR1 and CDR2: SGHRS, YFSETQ. The CDR3 has 13 residues. Primers: 60 Vbeta forward and 13 Jbeta reverse. TCRdb's table, derived via immunoSEQ multiplex PCR, lists solely in-frame clones and lacks some. The sample holds over 150,000 clones, around 80% seen once. Sequencing was performed on PBMCs. This sequence joins TRBV5-1 and TRBJ2-3, with D unresolved. The origin of this receptor is a man aged 30-40 years in good health and CMV-seropositive. The CDR3: CASSLTESDTQYF. The CDR3 DNA is TGCGCCAGCAGCTTAACAGAATCAGATACGCAGTATTTT.